Listed here is a single T cell receptor beta chain. Its antigen is not identified. PCR employed 60 Vbeta and 13 Jbeta primers. In the original analysis: Later analysis identified tens of millions of unique TCR beta chains, 10 million to 12 million shared. Sequencing used immunoSEQ multiplex PCR; TCRdb keeps in-frame clones, though not all of them. That table gives V, J and clone size, and the DNA gave D and trimming. This sample lists fewer than 200,000 clones; its ten largest clones have 1% to 1.5%. The data were obtained in a study of cytomegalovirus exposure and HLA in healthy donors. Study results and limitations: Later analysis revealed greater clonal expansion in HLA-associated TCR beta chains than in equally common others.

At collection, donors were nominally healthy, but unrecorded immune exposures were probable. The clonotype comes from a woman aged 55-75 years in good health and CMV-seronegative. The specimen was PBMCs.

The CDR3: CASTLLAGVDTQYF. For the CDR3, the DNA is TGCGCCAGCACCCTACTAGCGGGAGTGGATACGCAGTATTTT. The rearrangement links TRBV5-1 to TRBJ2-3; TRBD2 matches 11 bases. V dropped 6 bases and J dropped 6; count of bases not matched to a gene: 6. CDR3 length equals 14 residues. Germline-derived CDR1 and CDR2 are SGHRS and YFSETQ.